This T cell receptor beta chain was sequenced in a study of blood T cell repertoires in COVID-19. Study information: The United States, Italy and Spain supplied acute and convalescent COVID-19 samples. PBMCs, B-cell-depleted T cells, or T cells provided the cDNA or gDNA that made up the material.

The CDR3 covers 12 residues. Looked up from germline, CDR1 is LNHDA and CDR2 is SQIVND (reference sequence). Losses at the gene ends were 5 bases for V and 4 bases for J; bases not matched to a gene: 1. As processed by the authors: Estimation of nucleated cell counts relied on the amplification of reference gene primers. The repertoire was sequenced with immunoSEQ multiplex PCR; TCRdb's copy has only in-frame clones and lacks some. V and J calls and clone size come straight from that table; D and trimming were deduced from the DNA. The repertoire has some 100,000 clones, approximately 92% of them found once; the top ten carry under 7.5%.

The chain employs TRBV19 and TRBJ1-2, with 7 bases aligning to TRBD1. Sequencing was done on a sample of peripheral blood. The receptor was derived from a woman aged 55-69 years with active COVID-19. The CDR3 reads CASSWTGYGYTF. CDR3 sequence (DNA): TGTGCCAGTAGTTGGACAGGCTATGGCTACACCTTC.